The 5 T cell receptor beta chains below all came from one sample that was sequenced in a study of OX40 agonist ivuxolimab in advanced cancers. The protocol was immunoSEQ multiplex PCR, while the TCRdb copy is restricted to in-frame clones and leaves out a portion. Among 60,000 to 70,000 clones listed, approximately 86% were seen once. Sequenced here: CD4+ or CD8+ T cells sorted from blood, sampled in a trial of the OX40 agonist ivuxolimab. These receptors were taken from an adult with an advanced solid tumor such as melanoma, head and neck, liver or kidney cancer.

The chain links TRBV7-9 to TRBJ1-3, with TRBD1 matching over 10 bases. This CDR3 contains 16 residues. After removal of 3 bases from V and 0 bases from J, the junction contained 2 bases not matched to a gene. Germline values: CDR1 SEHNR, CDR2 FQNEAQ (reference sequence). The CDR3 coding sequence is TGTGCCAGCAGCTTTCGGACAGGGGGCTCTGGAAACACCATATATTTT. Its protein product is CASSFRTGGSGNTIYF.

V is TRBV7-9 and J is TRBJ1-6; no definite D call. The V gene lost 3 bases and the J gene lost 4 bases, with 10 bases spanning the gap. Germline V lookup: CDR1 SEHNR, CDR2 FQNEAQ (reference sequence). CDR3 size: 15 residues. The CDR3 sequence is CASSFNKGYNSPLHF. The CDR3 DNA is TGTGCCAGCAGCTTCAATAAGGGTTATAATTCACCCCTCCACTTT.

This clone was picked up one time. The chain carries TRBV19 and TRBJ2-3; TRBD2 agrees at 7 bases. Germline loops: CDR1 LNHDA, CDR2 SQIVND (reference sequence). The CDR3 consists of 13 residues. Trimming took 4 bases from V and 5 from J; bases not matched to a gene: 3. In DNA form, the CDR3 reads TGTGCCAGTAGTAAGGGAGGGGTAGATACGCAGTATTTT. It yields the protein CASSKGGVDTQYF.

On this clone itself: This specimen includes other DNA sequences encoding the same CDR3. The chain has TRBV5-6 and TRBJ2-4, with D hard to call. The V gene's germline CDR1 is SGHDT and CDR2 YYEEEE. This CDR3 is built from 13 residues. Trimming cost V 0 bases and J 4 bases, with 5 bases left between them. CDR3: CASSLVGKNIQYF. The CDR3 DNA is TGTGCCAGCAGCTTGGTCGGGAAAAACATTCAGTACTTC.

The CDR3, as DNA: TGTGCCAGCAGCTGGGCGGGACGGTTAAATAGCAATCAGCCCCAGCATTTT. Translated: CASSWAGRLNSNQPQHF. The rearrangement uses TRBV7-8 and TRBJ1-5; D is perhaps TRBD1 (5 bases). This CDR3 region has 17 residues. V was shortened by 4 bases and J by 0 bases, with 16 bases between the two germline ends. Germline V gene data show CDR1 as SGHVS and CDR2 as FQNEAQ. Combining the CDR3 with reference TRBV7-8 and TRBJ1-5 gives the whole variable domain GAGVSQSPRYKVAKRGQDVALRCDPISGHVSLFWYQQALGQGPEFLTYFQNEAQLDKSGLPSDRFFAERPEGSVSTLKIQRTQQEDSAVYLCASSWAGRLNSNQPQHFGDGTRLSIL.